The subject of this entry is one TCR beta chain. Each patient's cancer was a locally advanced or metastatic urothelial carcinoma. These data are taken from a study of PD-L1 blockade in urothelial cancer. Whole-study context: Patients started atezolizumab around 2014, 1,200 mg intravenously every 3 weeks. Researchers looked at the blood 3 weeks (second dose) and 6 weeks after treatment began. Specimens of blood held a median count of roughly 130,000 T cells.

CDR1 is SGHRS, CDR2 YFSETQ, per germline. Unmatched junction bases numbered 8, after V lost 0 bases and J lost 1 base. The CDR3 is 17 amino acids. Sequenced by immunoSEQ multiplex PCR; TCRdb stores in-frame clones only, minus some. The sample yields 46,000 or so clones, around nine tenths seen once. The chain joins TRBV5-1 to TRBJ2-7, with 9 bases identical to TRBD2. The source was PBMCs, collected around atezolizumab (anti-PD-L1) treatment. The origin of this receptor is a man aged 55 to 70 with urothelial cancer. CDR3 bases: TGCGCCAGCAGCTTGGGTGCCCCGAGCGGGGGGTCCTACGAGCAGTACTTC. It is translated as CASSLGAPSGGSYEQYF.